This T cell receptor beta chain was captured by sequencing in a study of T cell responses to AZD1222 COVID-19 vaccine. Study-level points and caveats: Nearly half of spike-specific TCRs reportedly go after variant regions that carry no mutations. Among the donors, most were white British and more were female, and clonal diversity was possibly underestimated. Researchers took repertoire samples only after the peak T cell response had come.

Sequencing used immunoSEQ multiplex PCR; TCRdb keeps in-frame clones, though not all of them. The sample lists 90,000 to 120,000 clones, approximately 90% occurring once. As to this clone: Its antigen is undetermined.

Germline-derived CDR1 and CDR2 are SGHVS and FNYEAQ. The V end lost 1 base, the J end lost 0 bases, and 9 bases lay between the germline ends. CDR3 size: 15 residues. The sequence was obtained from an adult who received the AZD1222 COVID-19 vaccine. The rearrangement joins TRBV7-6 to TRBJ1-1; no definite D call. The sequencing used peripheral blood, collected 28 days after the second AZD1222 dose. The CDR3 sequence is CASSLVGQMNTEAFF. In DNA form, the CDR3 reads TGTGCCAGCAGCTTAGTAGGCCAGATGAACACTGAAGCTTTCTTT. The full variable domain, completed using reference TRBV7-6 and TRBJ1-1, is GAGVSQSPRYKVTKRGQDVALRCDPISGHVSLYWYRQALGQGPEFLTYFNYEAQQDKSGLPNDRFSAERPEGSISTLTIQRTEQRDSAMYRCASSLVGQMNTEAFFGQGTRLTVV.